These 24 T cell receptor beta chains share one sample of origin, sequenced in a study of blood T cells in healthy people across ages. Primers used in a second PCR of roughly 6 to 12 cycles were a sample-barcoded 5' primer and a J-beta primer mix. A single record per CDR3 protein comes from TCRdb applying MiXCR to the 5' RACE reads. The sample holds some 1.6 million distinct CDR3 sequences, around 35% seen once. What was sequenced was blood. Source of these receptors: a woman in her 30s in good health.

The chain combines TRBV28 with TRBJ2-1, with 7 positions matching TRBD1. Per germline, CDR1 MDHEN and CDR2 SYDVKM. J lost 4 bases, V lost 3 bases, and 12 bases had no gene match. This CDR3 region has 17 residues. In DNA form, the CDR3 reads TGTGCCAGCAGTTTCCCCATCCGGGACAGCGGATACAATGAGCAGTTCTTC. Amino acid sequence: CASSFPIRDSGYNEQFF.

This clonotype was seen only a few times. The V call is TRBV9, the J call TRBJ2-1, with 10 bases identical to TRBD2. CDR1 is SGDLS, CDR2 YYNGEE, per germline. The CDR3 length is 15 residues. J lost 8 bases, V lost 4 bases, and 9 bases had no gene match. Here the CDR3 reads CASSRSSGSLHEQFF. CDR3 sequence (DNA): TGTGCCAGCAGCAGATCTAGCGGGAGTTTGCATGAGCAGTTCTTC.

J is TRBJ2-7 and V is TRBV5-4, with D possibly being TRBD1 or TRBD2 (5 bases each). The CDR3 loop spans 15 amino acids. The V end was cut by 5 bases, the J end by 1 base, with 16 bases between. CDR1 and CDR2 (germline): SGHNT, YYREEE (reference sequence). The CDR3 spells CASSPGPPRSYEQYF. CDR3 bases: TGTGCCAGCAGTCCGGGACCGCCCCGATCCTACGAGCAGTACTTC.

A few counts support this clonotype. The chain's CDR3 is CASSGQGAVNEQFF. Here the CDR3 DNA reads TGTGCCAGCAGCGGACAGGGGGCAGTAAATGAGCAGTTCTTC. The chain couples TRBV12-3 or TRBV12-4 to TRBJ2-1; 11 nucleotides align to TRBD1. This CDR3 comprises 14 residues. Trimming removed 6 bases from V and 7 bases from J; junction bases left unmatched: 5.

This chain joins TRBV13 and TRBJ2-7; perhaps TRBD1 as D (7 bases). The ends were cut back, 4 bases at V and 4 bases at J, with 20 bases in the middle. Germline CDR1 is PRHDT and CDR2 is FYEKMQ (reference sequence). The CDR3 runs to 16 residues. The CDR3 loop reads CASSSRLSEGAYEQYF. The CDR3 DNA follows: TGTGCCAGCAGCTCCCGGTTATCGGAGGGGGCTTACGAGCAGTACTTC.

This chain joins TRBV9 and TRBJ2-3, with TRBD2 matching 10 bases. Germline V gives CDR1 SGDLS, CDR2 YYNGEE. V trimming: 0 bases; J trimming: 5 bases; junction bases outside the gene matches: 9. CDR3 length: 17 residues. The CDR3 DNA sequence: TGTGCCAGCAGCGTAGCCCCTAGCGGGAGTGTGAAAGATACGCAGTATTTT. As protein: CASSVAPSGSVKDTQYF. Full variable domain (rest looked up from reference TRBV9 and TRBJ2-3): DSGVTQTPKHLITATGQRVTLRCSPRSGDLSVYWYQQSLDQGLQFLIQYYNGEERAKGNILERFSAQQFPDLHSELNLSSLELGDSALYFCASSVAPSGSVKDTQYFGPGTRLTVL.

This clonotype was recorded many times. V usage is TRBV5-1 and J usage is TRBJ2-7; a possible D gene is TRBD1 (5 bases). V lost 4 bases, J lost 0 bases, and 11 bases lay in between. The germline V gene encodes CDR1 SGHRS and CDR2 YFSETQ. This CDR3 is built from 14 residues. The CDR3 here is CASSQGFSSYEQYF. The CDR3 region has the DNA TGCGCCAGCAGCCAGGGCTTTAGCTCCTACGAGCAGTACTTC.

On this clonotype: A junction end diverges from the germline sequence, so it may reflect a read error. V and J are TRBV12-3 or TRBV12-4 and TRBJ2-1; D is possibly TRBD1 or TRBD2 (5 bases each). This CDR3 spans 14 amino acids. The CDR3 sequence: CTSSLPGSYNEQFF. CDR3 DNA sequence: TGTACCAGCAGCCTACCAGGGAGCTACAATGAGCAGTTCTTC.

The CDR3 loop is CASSVGYSNEQFF. CDR3 nucleotide sequence: TGTGCCAGCAGTGTTGGGTACTCGAATGAGCAGTTCTTC. The rearrangement joins TRBV25-1 to TRBJ2-1, with D unclear. The CDR3 runs to 13 residues. CDR1 is MGHDK, CDR2 SYGVNS, per germline. Trimming cost V 4 bases and J 7 bases, with 11 bases left between them.

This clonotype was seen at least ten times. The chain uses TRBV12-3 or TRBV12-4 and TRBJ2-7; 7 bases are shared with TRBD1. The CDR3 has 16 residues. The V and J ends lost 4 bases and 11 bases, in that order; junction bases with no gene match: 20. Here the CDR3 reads CASSSNTGQLLRGEYF. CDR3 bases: TGTGCCAGCAGTTCAAACACGGGACAGCTCCTACGAGGGGAGTACTTC.

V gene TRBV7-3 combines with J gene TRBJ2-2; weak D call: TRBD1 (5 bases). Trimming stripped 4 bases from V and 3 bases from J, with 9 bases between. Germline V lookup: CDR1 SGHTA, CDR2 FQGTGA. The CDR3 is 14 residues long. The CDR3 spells CASSSGLHTGELFF. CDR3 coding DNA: TGTGCCAGCAGCTCAGGGTTGCACACCGGGGAGCTGTTTTTT.

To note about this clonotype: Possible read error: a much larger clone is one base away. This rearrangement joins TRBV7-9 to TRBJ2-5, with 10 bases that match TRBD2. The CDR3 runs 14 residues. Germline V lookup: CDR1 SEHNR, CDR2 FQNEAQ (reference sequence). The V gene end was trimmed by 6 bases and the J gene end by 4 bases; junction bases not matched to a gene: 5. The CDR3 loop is CASSYVAGGETQYF. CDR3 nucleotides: TGTGCCAGCAGTTACGTAGCGGGAGGAGAGACCCAGTACTTC. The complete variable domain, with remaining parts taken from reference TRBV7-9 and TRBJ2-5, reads DTGVSQNPRHKITKRGQNVTFRCDPISEHNRLYWYRQTLGQGPEFLTYFQNEAQLEKSRLLSDRFSAERPKGSFSTLEIQRTEQGDSAMYLCASSYVAGGETQYFGPGTRLLVL.

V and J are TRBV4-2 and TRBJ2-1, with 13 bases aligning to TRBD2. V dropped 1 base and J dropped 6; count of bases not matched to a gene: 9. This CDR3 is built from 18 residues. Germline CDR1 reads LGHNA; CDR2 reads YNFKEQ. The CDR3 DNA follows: TGTGCCAGCAGCCAAGTAGGGACTAGCGGGATAGGGTCCAATGAGCAGTTCTTC. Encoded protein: CASSQVGTSGIGSNEQFF.

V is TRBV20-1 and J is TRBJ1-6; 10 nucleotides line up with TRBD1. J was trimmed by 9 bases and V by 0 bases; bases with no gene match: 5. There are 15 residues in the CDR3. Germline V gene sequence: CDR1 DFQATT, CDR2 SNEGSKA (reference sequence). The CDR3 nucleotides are TGCAGTGCTAGAGAGGAAGGACAGGGGGTTTCACCCCTCCACTTT. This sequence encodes CSAREEGQGVSPLHF.

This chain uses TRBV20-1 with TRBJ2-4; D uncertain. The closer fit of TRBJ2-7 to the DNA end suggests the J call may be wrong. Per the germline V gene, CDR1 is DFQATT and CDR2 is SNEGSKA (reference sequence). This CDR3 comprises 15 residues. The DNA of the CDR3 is TGCAGTGCTCAACGGCGGAGCGAAAGCTCCTACGAGCAGTACTTC. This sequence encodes CSAQRRSESSYEQYF.

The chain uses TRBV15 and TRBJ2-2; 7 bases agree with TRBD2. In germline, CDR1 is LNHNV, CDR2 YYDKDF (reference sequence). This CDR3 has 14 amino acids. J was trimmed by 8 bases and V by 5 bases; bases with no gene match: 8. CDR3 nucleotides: TGTGCCACCAGCCGGGGAGGGAACAGGGGGGAGCTGTTTTTT. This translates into CATSRGGNRGELFF.

DNA for the CDR3: TGTGCCAGCAGCAAGACAGGTGATCCCTACAATGAGCAGTTCTTC. This codes for CASSKTGDPYNEQFF. V is TRBV14 and J is TRBJ2-1, with a tentative D call TRBD1 (6 bases). Trimming stripped 5 bases from V and 2 bases from J, with 13 bases between. The CDR3 has 15 residues. Germline lookup yields CDR1 SGHDN and CDR2 FVKESK.

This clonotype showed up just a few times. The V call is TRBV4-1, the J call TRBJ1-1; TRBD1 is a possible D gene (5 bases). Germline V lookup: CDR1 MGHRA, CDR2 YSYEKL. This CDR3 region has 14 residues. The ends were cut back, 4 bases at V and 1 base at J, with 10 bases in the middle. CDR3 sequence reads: CASSRVTENTEAFF. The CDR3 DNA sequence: TGCGCCAGCAGCCGCGTGACAGAGAACACTGAAGCTTTCTTT.

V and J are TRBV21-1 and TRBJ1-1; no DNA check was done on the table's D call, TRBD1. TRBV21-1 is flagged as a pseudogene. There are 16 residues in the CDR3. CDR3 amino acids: CASSKALWPGATEAFF. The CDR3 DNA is TGTGCCAGCAGCAAAGCGCTTTGGCCGGGGGCCACTGAAGCTTTCTTT.

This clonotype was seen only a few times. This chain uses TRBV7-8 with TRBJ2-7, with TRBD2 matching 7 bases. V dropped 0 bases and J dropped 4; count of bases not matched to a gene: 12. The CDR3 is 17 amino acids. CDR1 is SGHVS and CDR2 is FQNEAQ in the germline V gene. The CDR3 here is CASSLAVLRDYRYEQYF. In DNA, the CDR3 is TGTGCCAGCAGCTTAGCGGTTTTAAGGGACTACCGTTACGAGCAGTACTTC.

The DNA for the CDR3 is TGTGCCAGCGGTTCGGAGGGAAGGATGCAGCCCCAGCATTTT. Translation: CASGSEGRMQPQHF. This chain connects TRBV2 to TRBJ1-5; D is unresolved. The germline V and J ends were trimmed by 8 bases and 7 bases, with 18 bases remaining between them. Germline CDR1 reads SNHLY; CDR2 reads FYNNEI. This CDR3 contains 14 residues. The complete variable domain, with remaining parts taken from reference TRBV2 and TRBJ1-5, reads EPEVTQTPSHQVTQMGQEVILRCVPISNHLYFYWYRQILGQKVEFLVSFYNNEISEKSEIFDDQFSVERPDGSNFTLKIRSTKLEDSAMYFCASGSEGRMQPQHFGDGTRLSIL.

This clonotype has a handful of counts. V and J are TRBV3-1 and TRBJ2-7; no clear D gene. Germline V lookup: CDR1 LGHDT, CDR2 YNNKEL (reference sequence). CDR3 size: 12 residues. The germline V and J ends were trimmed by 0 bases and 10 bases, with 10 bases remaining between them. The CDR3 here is CASSQDDPIQYF. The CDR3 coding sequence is TGTGCCAGCAGCCAAGATGACCCGATCCAGTACTTC.

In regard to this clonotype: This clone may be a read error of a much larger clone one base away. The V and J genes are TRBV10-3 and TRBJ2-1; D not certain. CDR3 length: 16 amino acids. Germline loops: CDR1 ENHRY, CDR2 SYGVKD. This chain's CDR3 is CAIRSSGTSSCNEQFF. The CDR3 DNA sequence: TGTGCCATCAGGAGTTCGGGCACAAGCTCCTGCAATGAGCAGTTCTTC.

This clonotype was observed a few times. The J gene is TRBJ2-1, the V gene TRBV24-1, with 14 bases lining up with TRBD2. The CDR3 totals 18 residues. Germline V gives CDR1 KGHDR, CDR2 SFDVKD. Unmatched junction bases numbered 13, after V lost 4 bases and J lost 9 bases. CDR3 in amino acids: CATSEWTSGGSQRGEQFF. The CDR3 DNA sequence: TGTGCCACCAGTGAGTGGACTAGCGGGGGGTCCCAAAGGGGTGAGCAGTTCTTC.